The 12 T cell receptor beta chains listed next were all sequenced from one sample in a study of T cell responses to AZD1222 COVID-19 vaccine. Sequenced by immunoSEQ multiplex PCR; TCRdb stores in-frame clones only, minus some. Of about 130,000 clones in the sample, about nine tenths were seen once. The source was peripheral blood, collected 28 days after the second AZD1222 dose. Receptor source: an adult who received the AZD1222 COVID-19 vaccine.

This clone was seen a single time. V usage is TRBV28 and J usage is TRBJ2-1, with TRBD2 matching over 12 bases. With V trimmed by 5 bases and J by 7 bases, 6 bases remained unmatched. CDR3 size: 15 residues. Germline loops: CDR1 MDHEN, CDR2 SYDVKM. This CDR3 is CASSASGRAGNEQFF. In nucleotides, the CDR3 is TGTGCCAGCAGTGCTAGCGGGAGGGCTGGGAATGAGCAGTTCTTC.

The chain uses TRBV27 and TRBJ1-5; the D gene is possibly TRBD1 (5 bases). Germline-derived CDR1 and CDR2 are MNHEY and SMNVEV (reference sequence). Deletions cut 1 base from V and 0 bases from J, with 7 bases between. CDR3 length: 15 amino acids. The DNA for the CDR3 is TGTGCCAGCAGTTTATGGGGGAATAGCAATCAGCCCCAGCATTTT. Its protein product is CASSLWGNSNQPQHF.

This sequence joins TRBV7-6 and TRBJ2-7, with no clear D. Germline V gene sequence: CDR1 SGHVS, CDR2 FNYEAQ. V was pared by 0 bases and J by 4 bases, with 7 bases between. The CDR3 runs 13 residues. The CDR3 sequence: CASSLAQFYEQYF. The CDR3, as DNA: TGTGCCAGCAGCTTAGCCCAGTTTTACGAGCAGTACTTC.

The chain uses TRBV4-3 and TRBJ1-2; 12 nucleotides align to TRBD1. The CDR3 covers 18 residues. Trimming took 0 bases from V and 7 from J; bases not matched to a gene: 12. Germline loops: CDR1 LGHNA, CDR2 YSLEER. This CDR3 reads CASSQDRGGQGAIRGYTF. CDR3 DNA: TGCGCCAGCAGCCAAGATCGGGGGGGACAGGGGGCGATTCGTGGCTACACCTTC.

V usage is TRBV20-1 and J usage is TRBJ1-2; D unclear. This CDR3 has 11 amino acids. The germline V gene has CDR1 DFQATT and CDR2 SNEGSKA (reference sequence). Trimming removed 6 bases from V and 1 base from J, with 6 bases in between. CDR3 amino acids: CSALVNYGYTF. CDR3 bases: TGCAGTGCACTCGTTAACTATGGCTACACCTTC.

The J gene is TRBJ1-2, the V gene TRBV28; no clear D gene. The CDR3 is 14 residues long. Germline-derived CDR1 and CDR2 are MDHEN and SYDVKM. With 3 bases removed from V and 0 bases from J, the gap between germline ends came to 8 bases. The CDR3, as DNA: TGTGCCAGCAGTTTGGGCGGTACTAACTATGGCTACACCTTC. It is translated as CASSLGGTNYGYTF.

This rearrangement joins TRBV7-2 to TRBJ2-2; D is perhaps TRBD2 (6 bases). Germline V gene data show CDR1 as SGHTA and CDR2 as FQGNSA. This CDR3 has 16 amino acids. Trimming shortened V by 5 bases and J by 0 bases, and 13 bases separated the two germline ends. The CDR3 nucleotides read TGTGCCAGCAGCGACACTAGCACCTCGAACACCGGGGAGCTGTTTTTT. The encoded protein is CASSDTSTSNTGELFF.

The chain combines TRBV3-1 (or the pseudogene TRBV3-2) with TRBJ1-1; tentative D call: TRBD1 (5 bases). CDR3 length equals 13 residues. Trimming shortened V by 5 bases and J by 7 bases, and 14 bases separated the two germline ends. Per germline, CDR1 LGHDT and CDR2 YNNKEL (reference sequence). The CDR3 DNA reads as TGTGCCAGCAGCTCACGGGGGGTCAGTGAAGCTTTCTTT. Protein product: CASSSRGVSEAFF.

J is TRBJ1-5 and V is TRBV15; unclear D gene. Germline loops: CDR1 LNHNV, CDR2 YYDKDF (reference sequence). The CDR3 contains 12 residues. V lost 0 bases, J lost 6 bases, and 3 bases lay in between. Written as DNA, the CDR3 is TGTGCCACCAGCAGAGATGTTCAGCCCCAGCATTTT. Amino acids: CATSRDVQPQHF.

The CDR3 loop is CASSLQWNYGYTF. CDR3 bases: TGTGCCAGCAGCTTACAGTGGAACTATGGCTACACCTTC. The J gene is TRBJ1-2, the V gene TRBV11-2; the D is unclear. The germline V and J ends were trimmed by 2 bases and 2 bases, with 6 bases remaining between them. The V gene's germline CDR1 is SGHAT and CDR2 FQNNGV. This CDR3 contains 13 residues.

The genes are TRBV24-1 and TRBJ2-2; 10 nucleotides align to TRBD2. The CDR3 sequence is 13 residues long. With V trimmed by 9 bases and J by 6 bases, 3 bases remained unmatched. Germline-derived CDR1 and CDR2 are KGHDR and SFDVKD. CDR3 in amino acids: CATESGRAGELFF. In DNA, the CDR3 is TGTGCCACCGAAAGCGGGAGGGCCGGGGAGCTGTTTTTT.

V is TRBV6-5 and J is TRBJ1-2, with 8 bases identical to TRBD1. This CDR3 is 14 amino acids long. Germline V gives CDR1 MNHEY, CDR2 SVGAGI. Trimming took 2 bases from V and 7 from J; bases not matched to a gene: 6. The CDR3 DNA reads TGTGCCAGCAGTTACCGTACCGACAGGGGTGGCTACACCTTC. This gives the protein CASSYRTDRGGYTF.